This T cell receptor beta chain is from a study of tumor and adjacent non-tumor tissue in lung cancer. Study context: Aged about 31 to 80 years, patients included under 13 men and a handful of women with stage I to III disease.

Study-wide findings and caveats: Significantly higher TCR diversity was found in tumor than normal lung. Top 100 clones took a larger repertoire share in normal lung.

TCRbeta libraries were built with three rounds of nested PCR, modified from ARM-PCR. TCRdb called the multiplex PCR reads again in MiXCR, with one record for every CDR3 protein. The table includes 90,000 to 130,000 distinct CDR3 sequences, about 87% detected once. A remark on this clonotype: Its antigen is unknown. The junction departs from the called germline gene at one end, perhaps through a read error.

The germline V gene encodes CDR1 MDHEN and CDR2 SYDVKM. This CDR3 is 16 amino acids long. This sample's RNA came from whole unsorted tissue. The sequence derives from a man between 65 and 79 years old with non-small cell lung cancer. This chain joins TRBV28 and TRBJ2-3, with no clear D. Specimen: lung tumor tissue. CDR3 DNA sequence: TGTGCCAGTAGTTTCTCCAGCGAGAGAGGAACAGATACACAGTATTTT. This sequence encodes CASSFSSERGTDTQYF.